This is a list of T cell receptor beta chains from one sample in a study of shared clonotypes between healthy human individuals. Repertoires were generated with immunoSEQ multiplex PCR, while TCRdb's copy carries only in-frame clones and drops some. This table has roughly 2.1 million clones, more than 85% appearing once. Sequenced: naive CD8+ T cells from PBMCs. These receptors were taken from a man aged 18 to 30 in good health. Some clones in this sample may be carry-over from other donors' samples. Both conserved end residues are part of each CDR3. D genes are given only for firm matches. A clone size is listed for some rows: how often the clone was seen (once, few, many), or a class if it is expanded.

J gene: TRBJ1-1; CDR3 length: 10; clone size: few; V gene: TRBV21-1; D gene: -; CDR3 protein: CASSQFEAFF; CDR3 DNA: TGTGCCAGCAGCCAGTTCGAAGCTTTCTTT
J gene: TRBJ2-1; CDR3 length: 16; clone size: -; V gene: TRBV7-9; D gene: -; CDR3 protein: CASSTSNWGDYNEQFF; CDR3 DNA: TGTGCCAGCAGCACCTCAAATTGGGGGGACTACAATGAGCAGTTCTTC
J gene: TRBJ2-2; CDR3 length: 14; clone size: -; V gene: TRBV6-5; D gene: -; CDR3 protein: CASAMYGYTGELFF; CDR3 DNA: TGTGCCAGCGCCATGTACGGGTACACCGGGGAGCTGTTTTTT
J gene: TRBJ2-5; CDR3 length: 16; clone size: -; V gene: TRBV13; D gene: -; CDR3 protein: CASSGAGLAAQETQYF; CDR3 DNA: TGTGCCAGCAGCGGAGCAGGTCTAGCTGCGCAAGAGACCCAGTACTTC
J gene: TRBJ1-3; CDR3 length: 14; clone size: -; V gene: TRBV6-5; D gene: -; CDR3 protein: CASHGGEIGNTIYF; CDR3 DNA: TGTGCCAGCCATGGGGGGGAGATCGGAAACACCATATATTTT
J gene: TRBJ2-1; CDR3 length: 17; clone size: -; V gene: TRBV9; D gene: TRBD1; CDR3 protein: CASSARTGTGSYNEQFF; CDR3 DNA: TGTGCCAGCAGCGCCCGAACCGGGACAGGATCCTACAATGAGCAGTTCTTC
J gene: TRBJ1-5; CDR3 length: 13; clone size: -; V gene: TRBV6-1; D gene: -; CDR3 protein: CASSEWGDQPQHF; CDR3 DNA: TGTGCCAGCAGTGAGTGGGGGGATCAGCCCCAGCATTTT
J gene: TRBJ2-7; CDR3 length: 13; clone size: -; V gene: TRBV5-5; D gene: -; CDR3 protein: CASSERVFYEQYF; CDR3 DNA: TGTGCCAGCAGCGAGAGGGTTTTCTACGAGCAGTACTTC
J gene: TRBJ1-1; CDR3 length: 15; clone size: -; V gene: TRBV6-5; D gene: TRBD1; CDR3 protein: CASTLGQGANTEAFF; CDR3 DNA: TGTGCCAGCACCCTGGGACAGGGGGCGAACACTGAAGCTTTCTTT
J gene: TRBJ2-7; CDR3 length: 15; clone size: -; V gene: TRBV7-6; D gene: -; CDR3 protein: CASSLRDEKSYEQYF; CDR3 DNA: TGTGCCAGCAGCTTAAGGGACGAGAAGTCCTACGAGCAGTACTTC
J gene: TRBJ2-4; CDR3 length: 15; clone size: -; V gene: TRBV9; D gene: TRBD2; CDR3 protein: CASSVGGGAKNIQYF; CDR3 DNA: TGTGCCAGCAGCGTAGGGGGAGGGGCCAAAAACATTCAGTACTTC
J gene: TRBJ2-7; CDR3 length: 13; clone size: -; V gene: TRBV10-1; D gene: TRBD1; CDR3 protein: CASSERTGYEQYF; CDR3 DNA: TGCGCCAGCAGTGAGCGGACAGGGTACGAGCAGTACTTC
J gene: TRBJ2-7; CDR3 length: 13; clone size: -; V gene: TRBV6-5; D gene: -; CDR3 protein: CASRWGSSYEQYF; CDR3 DNA: TGTGCCAGCAGGTGGGGCAGCTCCTACGAGCAGTACTTC
J gene: TRBJ2-4; CDR3 length: 14; clone size: -; V gene: TRBV10-3; D gene: -; CDR3 protein: CAISGAGHGNIQYF; CDR3 DNA: TGTGCCATCAGTGGCGCAGGGCATGGGAACATTCAGTACTTC
J gene: TRBJ2-7; CDR3 length: 13; clone size: -; V gene: TRBV27; D gene: -; CDR3 protein: CASSWGSSYEQYF; CDR3 DNA: TGTGCCAGCAGTTGGGGAAGCTCCTACGAGCAGTACTTC
J gene: TRBJ2-7; CDR3 length: 13; clone size: -; V gene: TRBV7-9; D gene: -; CDR3 protein: CASRGGAAYEQYF; CDR3 DNA: TGTGCCAGCCGGGGTGGGGCGGCCTACGAGCAGTACTTC
J gene: TRBJ2-7; CDR3 length: 15; clone size: -; V gene: TRBV12-2; D gene: -; CDR3 protein: CASRLWYRGDYEQYF; CDR3 DNA: TGTGCAAGTCGCTTATGGTATCGGGGGGACTACGAGCAGTACTTC
J gene: TRBJ2-2; CDR3 length: 14; clone size: once; V gene: TRBV4-3; D gene: -; CDR3 protein: CASSPEGNTGELFF; CDR3 DNA: TGCGCCAGCAGCCCGGAGGGGAACACCGGGGAGCTGTTTTTT
J gene: TRBJ1-1; CDR3 length: 14; clone size: -; V gene: TRBV5-5; D gene: -; CDR3 protein: CASSLMRWNTEAFF; CDR3 DNA: TGTGCCAGCAGCTTAATGCGGTGGAACACTGAAGCTTTCTTT
J gene: TRBJ2-1; CDR3 length: 15; clone size: -; V gene: TRBV5-1; D gene: TRBD1; CDR3 protein: CASSPDRGPGGEQFF; CDR3 DNA: TGCGCCAGCAGCCCAGACAGGGGCCCAGGGGGTGAGCAGTTCTTC
J gene: TRBJ2-1; CDR3 length: 17; clone size: -; V gene: TRBV4-1; D gene: -; CDR3 protein: CASSQDRQGSSYNEQFF; CDR3 DNA: TGCGCCAGCAGCCAAGATCGCCAGGGGAGCTCCTACAATGAGCAGTTCTTC
J gene: TRBJ2-1; CDR3 length: 15; clone size: once; V gene: TRBV11-2; D gene: -; CDR3 protein: CASSLGGNSYNEQFF; CDR3 DNA: TGTGCCAGCAGCTTAGGAGGGAACTCCTACAATGAGCAGTTCTTC
J gene: TRBJ2-7; CDR3 length: 14; clone size: -; V gene: TRBV7-9; D gene: -; CDR3 protein: CASSRQSPTYEQYF; CDR3 DNA: TGTGCCAGCAGCCGCCAGAGTCCCACCTACGAGCAGTACTTC
J gene: TRBJ2-1; CDR3 length: 14; clone size: -; V gene: TRBV11-1; D gene: -; CDR3 protein: CASSLGTPDNEQFF; CDR3 DNA: TGTGCCAGCAGCTTAGGGACCCCCGACAATGAGCAGTTCTTC
J gene: TRBJ1-1; CDR3 length: 13; clone size: -; V gene: TRBV27; D gene: -; CDR3 protein: CASSFPVNTEAFF; CDR3 DNA: TGTGCCAGCAGTTTTCCAGTGAACACTGAAGCTTTCTTT
J gene: TRBJ2-5; CDR3 length: 14; clone size: -; V gene: TRBV15; D gene: TRBD2; CDR3 protein: CATVRTSVGETQYF; CDR3 DNA: TGTGCCACCGTCAGGACTAGCGTTGGAGAGACCCAGTACTTC
J gene: TRBJ2-1; CDR3 length: 16; clone size: -; V gene: TRBV10-3; D gene: TRBD2; CDR3 protein: CAISDSAGGIWGEQFF; CDR3 DNA: TGTGCCATCAGTGACTCAGCGGGAGGAATTTGGGGTGAGCAGTTCTTC
J gene: TRBJ1-1; CDR3 length: 14; clone size: -; V gene: TRBV7-9; D gene: -; CDR3 protein: CASSVQRSYTEAFF; CDR3 DNA: TGTGCCAGCAGCGTACAGAGGTCGTACACTGAAGCTTTCTTT
J gene: TRBJ2-2; CDR3 length: 17; clone size: -; V gene: TRBV7-8; D gene: -; CDR3 protein: CASSYPGTVANTGELFF; CDR3 DNA: TGTGCCAGCAGCTACCCTGGCACAGTCGCGAACACCGGGGAGCTGTTTTTT
J gene: TRBJ2-3; CDR3 length: 15; clone size: -; V gene: TRBV15; D gene: -; CDR3 protein: CATSRGGEGTDTQYF; CDR3 DNA: TGTGCCACCAGCAGAGGAGGGGAGGGCACAGATACGCAGTATTTT
J gene: TRBJ2-3; CDR3 length: 15; clone size: -; V gene: TRBV7-9; D gene: -; CDR3 protein: CASRNSKSGGDTQYF; CDR3 DNA: TGTGCCAGCAGGAACTCAAAATCCGGGGGTGATACGCAGTATTTT
J gene: TRBJ2-7; CDR3 length: 11; clone size: -; V gene: TRBV10-1; D gene: TRBD2; CDR3 protein: CARAGLLGQYF; CDR3 DNA: TGCGCCAGAGCGGGACTCCTTGGGCAGTACTTC
J gene: TRBJ2-7; CDR3 length: 16; clone size: -; V gene: TRBV13; D gene: TRBD1; CDR3 protein: CASSPTRTGGTYEQYF; CDR3 DNA: TGTGCCAGCAGCCCAACCAGGACAGGGGGGACCTACGAGCAGTACTTC
J gene: TRBJ2-7; CDR3 length: 15; clone size: -; V gene: TRBV19; D gene: -; CDR3 protein: CASSTEDGALDEQYF; CDR3 DNA: TGTGCCAGTAGTACGGAGGACGGCGCCTTAGACGAGCAGTACTTC
J gene: TRBJ2-5; CDR3 length: 14; clone size: -; V gene: TRBV10-3; D gene: TRBD1; CDR3 protein: CAISYGTGRETQYF; CDR3 DNA: TGTGCCATCAGTTATGGGACAGGGAGGGAGACCCAGTACTTC
J gene: TRBJ2-7; CDR3 length: 15; clone size: -; V gene: TRBV27; D gene: -; CDR3 protein: CASSLWGRGRDEQYF; CDR3 DNA: TGTGCCAGCAGTTTATGGGGCAGGGGACGCGACGAGCAGTACTTC
J gene: TRBJ2-2; CDR3 length: 15; clone size: -; V gene: TRBV4-3; D gene: -; CDR3 protein: CASSQDASWPGELFF; CDR3 DNA: TGCGCCAGCAGCCAAGATGCCTCCTGGCCCGGGGAGCTGTTTTTT
J gene: TRBJ1-2; CDR3 length: 14; clone size: -; V gene: TRBV28; D gene: -; CDR3 protein: CASSFVVRDGGYTF; CDR3 DNA: TGTGCCAGCAGTTTTGTCGTGCGGGATGGAGGCTACACCTTC
J gene: TRBJ2-7; CDR3 length: 15; clone size: -; V gene: TRBV27; D gene: TRBD2; CDR3 protein: CASSLTSGSWYEQYF; CDR3 DNA: TGTGCCAGCAGTCTCACTAGCGGGAGTTGGTACGAGCAGTACTTC
J gene: TRBJ1-1; CDR3 length: 18; clone size: -; V gene: TRBV10-3; D gene: -; CDR3 protein: CAIRDSNYRDRLNTEAFF; CDR3 DNA: TGTGCCATCAGAGATTCGAACTACCGGGACCGATTGAACACTGAAGCTTTCTTT
J gene: TRBJ2-3; CDR3 length: 13; clone size: -; V gene: TRBV11-3; D gene: -; CDR3 protein: CASSFQGMDTQYF; CDR3 DNA: TGTGCCAGCAGCTTCCAGGGGATGGATACGCAGTATTTT
J gene: TRBJ1-4; CDR3 length: 16; clone size: -; V gene: TRBV6-4; D gene: TRBD1; CDR3 protein: CATTKSVRGPGEKLFF; CDR3 DNA: TGTGCCACCACGAAAAGTGTTAGGGGGCCCGGTGAAAAACTGTTTTTT
J gene: TRBJ1-3; CDR3 length: 17; clone size: -; V gene: TRBV9; D gene: TRBD1; CDR3 protein: CASSAKRQGVSGNTIYF; CDR3 DNA: TGTGCCAGCAGCGCAAAGAGACAGGGAGTCTCTGGAAACACCATATATTTT
J gene: TRBJ2-1; CDR3 length: 14; clone size: -; V gene: TRBV9; D gene: -; CDR3 protein: CAASVLLSGGEQFF; CDR3 DNA: TGTGCCGCCAGCGTCTTACTTAGTGGTGGTGAGCAGTTCTTC
J gene: TRBJ2-5; CDR3 length: 14; clone size: -; V gene: TRBV28; D gene: -; CDR3 protein: CASSLWGPQETQYF; CDR3 DNA: TGTGCCAGCAGTTTATGGGGACCCCAAGAGACCCAGTACTTC
J gene: TRBJ2-1; CDR3 length: 14; clone size: -; V gene: TRBV1; D gene: -; CDR3 protein: CTSTPGRVAHEQFF; CDR3 DNA: TGCACCAGCACTCCCGGGAGGGTCGCGCATGAGCAGTTCTTC
J gene: TRBJ2-5; CDR3 length: 14; clone size: -; V gene: TRBV27; D gene: -; CDR3 protein: CASSKARWAETQYF; CDR3 DNA: TGTGCCAGCAGTAAAGCCCGTTGGGCGGAGACCCAGTACTTC
J gene: TRBJ1-2; CDR3 length: 13; clone size: -; V gene: TRBV30; D gene: -; CDR3 protein: CAWSQGHNPPYTF; CDR3 DNA: TGTGCCTGGAGCCAAGGACACAACCCCCCCTACACCTTC
J gene: TRBJ1-5; CDR3 length: 16; clone size: -; V gene: TRBV27; D gene: -; CDR3 protein: CASSLLPPVSNQPQHF; CDR3 DNA: TGTGCCAGCAGTTTATTACCCCCGGTAAGCAATCAGCCCCAGCATTTT
J gene: TRBJ1-1; CDR3 length: 13; clone size: -; V gene: TRBV6-4; D gene: -; CDR3 protein: CASSDTRNTEAFF; CDR3 DNA: TGTGCCAGCAGTGACACCAGGAACACTGAAGCTTTCTTT
J gene: TRBJ2-1; CDR3 length: 12; clone size: -; V gene: TRBV19; D gene: -; CDR3 protein: CASSMWRTEQFF; CDR3 DNA: TGTGCCAGTAGTATGTGGAGGACTGAGCAGTTCTTC
J gene: TRBJ2-2; CDR3 length: 16; clone size: -; V gene: TRBV5-1; D gene: -; CDR3 protein: CASSDATVEDTGELFF; CDR3 DNA: TGCGCCAGCAGCGATGCAACGGTCGAAGACACCGGGGAGCTGTTTTTT
J gene: TRBJ2-2; CDR3 length: 15; clone size: -; V gene: TRBV5-1; D gene: -; CDR3 protein: CASSLVQGDVGELFF; CDR3 DNA: TGCGCCAGCAGCTTGGTACAGGGTGATGTCGGGGAGCTGTTTTTT
J gene: TRBJ2-7; CDR3 length: 15; clone size: -; V gene: TRBV6-5; D gene: -; CDR3 protein: CASSYSRGGLYEQYF; CDR3 DNA: TGTGCCAGCAGTTACTCTAGGGGGGGCCTCTACGAGCAGTACTTC
J gene: TRBJ1-1; CDR3 length: 16; clone size: -; V gene: TRBV7-6; D gene: -; CDR3 protein: CASSPGVTTLNTEAFF; CDR3 DNA: TGTGCCAGCAGTCCAGGGGTAACCACGTTGAACACTGAAGCTTTCTTT
J gene: TRBJ2-7; CDR3 length: 14; clone size: -; V gene: TRBV14; D gene: -; CDR3 protein: CASSQERSGIEQYF; CDR3 DNA: TGTGCCAGCAGCCAAGAAAGATCGGGGATCGAGCAGTACTTC
J gene: TRBJ1-2; CDR3 length: 15; clone size: -; V gene: TRBV4-1; D gene: -; CDR3 protein: CASSPKEGGPYGYTF; CDR3 DNA: TGCGCCAGCAGCCCCAAGGAGGGCGGCCCTTATGGCTACACCTTC